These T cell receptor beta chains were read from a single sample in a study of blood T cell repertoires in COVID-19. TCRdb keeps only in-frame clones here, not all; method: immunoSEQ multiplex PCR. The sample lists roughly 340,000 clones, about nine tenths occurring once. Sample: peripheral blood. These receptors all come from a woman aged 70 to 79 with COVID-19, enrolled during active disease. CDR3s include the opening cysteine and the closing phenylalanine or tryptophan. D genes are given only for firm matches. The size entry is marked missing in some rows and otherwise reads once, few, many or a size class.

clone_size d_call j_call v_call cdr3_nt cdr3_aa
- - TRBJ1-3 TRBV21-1 TGTGCCAGCAGTCACCCGGGACAGGGGCCGTCTCTCTGGATTAACACCATATATTTT CASSHPGQGPSLWINTIYF
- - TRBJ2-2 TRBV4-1 TGCGCCAGCAGCCCTGGACAGCTGGGGACCGGGGAGCTGTTTTTT CASSPGQLGTGELFF
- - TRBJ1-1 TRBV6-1 TGTGCCAGCAGTGAATTGAGAAATGGCCGGGGGAACACTGAAGCTTTCTTT CASSELRNGRGNTEAFF
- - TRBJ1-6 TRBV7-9 TGTGCCAGCAGGGAGGGGAATTCACCCCTCCACTTT CASREGNSPLHF
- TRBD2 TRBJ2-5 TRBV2 TGTGCCAGCAGTGGTATAGCGGGTGGAGTGACCCAGTACTTC CASSGIAGGVTQYF
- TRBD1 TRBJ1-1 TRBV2 TGTGCCAGCAGTAGACAGGGGGCGTTCGTCACTGAAGCTTTCTTT CASSRQGAFVTEAFF
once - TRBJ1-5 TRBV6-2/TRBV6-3 TGTGCCAGCAGTGCCCAGGGGAGCAATCAGCCCCAGCATTTT CASSAQGSNQPQHF
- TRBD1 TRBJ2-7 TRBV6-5 TGTGCCAGCGTAACAGGGGTATACGAGCAGTACTTC CASVTGVYEQYF
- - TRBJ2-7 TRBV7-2 TGTGCCAGCAGCTTAGCCGGACTCCTCTACGAGCAGTACTTC CASSLAGLLYEQYF
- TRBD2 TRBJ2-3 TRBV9 TGTGCCAGCAGCGTAACGGGGGGGCCTAAAGATACGCAGTATTTT CASSVTGGPKDTQYF
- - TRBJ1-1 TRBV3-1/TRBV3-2 TGTGCCAGCAGCCAGGGGAGGAACACTGAAGCTTTCTTT CASSQGRNTEAFF
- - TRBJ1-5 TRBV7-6 TGTGCCAGCAGCGGGGGGGTTGGTCAGCCCCAGCATTTT CASSGGVGQPQHF
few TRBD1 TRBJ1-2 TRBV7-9 TGTGCCAGCAGCTTAGGTGCAGGGGGCGATAACTATGGCTACACCTTC CASSLGAGGDNYGYTF
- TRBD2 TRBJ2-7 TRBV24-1 TGTGCCTGGGGGGGGATAGGGAGGGCCAACGAGCAGTACTTC CAWGGIGRANEQYF